The rows below give T cell receptor beta chains drawn from one sample of a study of radiotherapy plus CTLA-4 blockade in lung cancer. Profiled with immunoSEQ multiplex PCR; TCRdb holds only in-frame clones, not every one. The repertoire holds 35,000 to 45,000 clones, with 60% to 80% as singletons. The sample consisted of peripheral blood, taken from a patient treated with radiotherapy plus ipilimumab. These receptors were taken from a human donor with non-small cell lung cancer whose response to radiotherapy plus ipilimumab could not be evaluated. The CDR3 runs from the conserved cysteine through the conserved F or W. Part of the rows lack a size; the others show once, few, many or a class for expanded clones.

v_call,clone_size,cdr3_aa
TRBV9,.,CASSVLPPGLAGSLQETQYF
TRBV7-9,.,CASSLALADSSYEQYF
TRBV7-2,.,CASSLTGTNTGELFF
TRBV7-6,.,CASSPGGTSTDTQYF
TRBV5-5,.,CASSSQGAPTNSPLHF
TRBV7-2,.,CASSLAPGNNSPLHF
TRBV30,.,CAWRDRGPTYEQYF
TRBV2,.,CASSLQGPNYGYTF
TRBV7-3,few,CASRRTSGGPNTGELFF
TRBV27,.,CASSLRGNQPQHF
TRBV5-1,.,CASSAQGGSYEQYF
TRBV5-1,.,CASRPSGGPREQYF
TRBV19,.,CASSISGNQPQHF
TRBV19,.,CASSIEALAPNTGELFF
TRBV9,few,CASSVGAAYGYTF
TRBV7-3,.,CASPDNRGEGHRGETQYF
TRBV7-9,.,CASSFGQTNEKLFF
TRBV30,once,CAWSDKGTTDTQYF
TRBV7-3,few,CASSPPSRGTTGELFF
TRBV7-2,.,CASSLGQDGGYTF
TRBV6-1,.,CASSEANRGRNEQYF
TRBV5-4,.,CASSPGDRATGELFF
TRBV7-9,.,CASSPIGSVYEQYF
TRBV7-9,.,CASSLRSNTEAFF